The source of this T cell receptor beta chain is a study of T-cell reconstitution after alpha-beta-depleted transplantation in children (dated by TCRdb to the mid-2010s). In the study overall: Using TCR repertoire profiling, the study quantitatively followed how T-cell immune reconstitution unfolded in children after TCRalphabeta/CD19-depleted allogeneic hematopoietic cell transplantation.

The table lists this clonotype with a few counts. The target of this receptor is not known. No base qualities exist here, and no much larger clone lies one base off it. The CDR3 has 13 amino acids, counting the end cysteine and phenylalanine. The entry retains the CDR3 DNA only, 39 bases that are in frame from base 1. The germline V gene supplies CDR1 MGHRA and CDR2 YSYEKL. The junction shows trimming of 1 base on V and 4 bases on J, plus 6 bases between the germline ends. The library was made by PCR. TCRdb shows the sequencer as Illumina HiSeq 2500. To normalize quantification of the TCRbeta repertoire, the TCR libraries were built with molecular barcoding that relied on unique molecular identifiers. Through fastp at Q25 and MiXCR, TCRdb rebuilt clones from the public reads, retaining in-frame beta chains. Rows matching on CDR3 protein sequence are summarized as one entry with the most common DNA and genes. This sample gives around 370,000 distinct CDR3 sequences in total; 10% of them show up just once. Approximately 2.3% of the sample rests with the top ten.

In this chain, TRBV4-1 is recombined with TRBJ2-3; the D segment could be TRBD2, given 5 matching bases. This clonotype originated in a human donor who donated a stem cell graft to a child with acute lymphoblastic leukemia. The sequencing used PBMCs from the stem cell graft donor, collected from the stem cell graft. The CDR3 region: CASSQGTADTQYF. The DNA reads TGCGCCAGCAGCCAAGGGACTGCAGATACGCAGTATTTT.